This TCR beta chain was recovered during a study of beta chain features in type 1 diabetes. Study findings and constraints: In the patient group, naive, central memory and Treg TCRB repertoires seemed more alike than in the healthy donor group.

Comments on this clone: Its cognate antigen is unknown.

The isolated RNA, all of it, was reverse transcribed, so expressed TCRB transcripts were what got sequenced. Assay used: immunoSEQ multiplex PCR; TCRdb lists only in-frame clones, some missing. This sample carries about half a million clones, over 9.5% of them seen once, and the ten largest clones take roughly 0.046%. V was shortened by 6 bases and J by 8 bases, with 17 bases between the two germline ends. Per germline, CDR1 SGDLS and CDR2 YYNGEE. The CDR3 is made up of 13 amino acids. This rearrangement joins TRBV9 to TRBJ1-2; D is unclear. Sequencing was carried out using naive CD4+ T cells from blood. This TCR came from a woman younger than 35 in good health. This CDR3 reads CASTQAGSRGYTF. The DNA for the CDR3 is TGTGCCAGCACCCAAGCCGGGTCTAGGGGCTACACCTTC.